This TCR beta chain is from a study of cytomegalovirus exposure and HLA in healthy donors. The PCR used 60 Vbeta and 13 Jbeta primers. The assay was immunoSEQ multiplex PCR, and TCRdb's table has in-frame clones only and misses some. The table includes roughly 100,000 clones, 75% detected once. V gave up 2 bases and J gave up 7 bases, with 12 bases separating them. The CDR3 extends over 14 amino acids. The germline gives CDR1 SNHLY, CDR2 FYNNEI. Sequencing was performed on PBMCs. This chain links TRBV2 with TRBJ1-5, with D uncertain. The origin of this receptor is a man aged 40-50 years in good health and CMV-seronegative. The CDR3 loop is CASSESGRYQPQHF. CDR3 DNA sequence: TGTGCCAGCAGTGAATCGGGTCGTTACCAGCCCCAGCATTTT.